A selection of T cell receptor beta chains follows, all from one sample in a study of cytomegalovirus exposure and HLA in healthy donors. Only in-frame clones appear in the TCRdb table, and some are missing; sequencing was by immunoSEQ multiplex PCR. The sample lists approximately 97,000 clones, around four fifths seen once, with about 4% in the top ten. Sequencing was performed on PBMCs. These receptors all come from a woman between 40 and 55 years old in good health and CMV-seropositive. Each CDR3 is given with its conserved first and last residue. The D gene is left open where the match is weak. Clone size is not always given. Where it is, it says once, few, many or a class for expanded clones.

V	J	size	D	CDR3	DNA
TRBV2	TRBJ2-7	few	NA	CASSDDYLSYEQYF	TGTGCCAGCAGTGATGACTACCTTTCCTACGAGCAGTACTTC
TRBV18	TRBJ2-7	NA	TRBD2	CASSPGVAGVDEQYF	TGTGCCAGCTCACCCGGGGTAGCGGGAGTCGACGAGCAGTACTTC
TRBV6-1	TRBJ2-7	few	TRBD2	CASGGVSSYEQYF	TGTGCCAGCGGGGGGGTCTCCTCCTACGAGCAGTACTTC
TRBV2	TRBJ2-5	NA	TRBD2	CASSDGRLAEDTKETQYF	TGTGCCAGCAGTGATGGAAGACTAGCGGAAGATACAAAAGAGACCCAGTACTTC
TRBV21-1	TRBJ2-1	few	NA	CASSKEETSGAYNEQFF	TGTGCCAGCAGCAAAGAGGAAACTAGCGGGGCCTACAATGAGCAGTTCTTC
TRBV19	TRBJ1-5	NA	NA	CASSMAGNQPQHF	TGTGCCAGTAGTATGGCAGGGAATCAGCCCCAGCATTTT
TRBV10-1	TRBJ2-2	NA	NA	CASSSLTGLSTGELFF	TGCGCCAGCAGCTCCCTTACGGGACTTTCAACCGGGGAGCTGTTTTTT
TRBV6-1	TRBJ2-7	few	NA	CASSEAEGTGYEQYF	TGTGCCAGCAGTGAAGCGGAGGGGACCGGTTACGAGCAGTACTTC
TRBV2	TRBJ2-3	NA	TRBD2	CASSEWSLAGGALGDTQYF	TGTGCCAGCAGTGAATGGTCCCTAGCGGGAGGGGCCCTGGGGGATACGCAGTATTTT
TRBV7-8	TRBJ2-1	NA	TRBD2	CASSMGLANEQFF	TGTGCCAGCAGCATGGGACTAGCAAATGAGCAGTTCTTC
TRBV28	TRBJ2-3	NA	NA	CASSFPASGTDTQYF	TGTGCCAGCAGTTTCCCAGCTAGCGGCACAGATACGCAGTATTTT
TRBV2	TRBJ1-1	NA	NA	CASSGGILDTEAFF	TGTGCCAGCAGCGGAGGGATCTTGGACACTGAAGCTTTCTTT
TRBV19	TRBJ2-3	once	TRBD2	CASSPLAGAQYF	TGTGCCAGTAGTCCACTAGCGGGAGCCCAGTATTTT
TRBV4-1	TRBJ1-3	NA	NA	CASSQPYLDSRNTIYF	TGCGCCAGCAGCCAACCCTACCTAGACAGCCGAAACACCATATATTTT
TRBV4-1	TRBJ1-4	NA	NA	CASSPPGTNNEKLFF	TGCGCCAGCAGCCCTCCCGGGACAAACAATGAAAAACTGTTTTTT
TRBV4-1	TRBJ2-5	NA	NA	CASSQGEKETQYF	TGCGCCAGCAGCCAAGGGGAGAAGGAGACCCAGTACTTC
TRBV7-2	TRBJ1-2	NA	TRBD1	CASSSSGQGYGYTF	TGTGCCAGCAGCTCCTCGGGACAGGGGTATGGCTACACCTTC
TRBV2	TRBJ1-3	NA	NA	CASSDPWGAGNTIYF	TGTGCCAGCAGTGATCCTTGGGGCGCTGGAAACACCATATATTTT
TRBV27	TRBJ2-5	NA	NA	CASSLVWQGSSYF	TGTGCCAGCAGTTTAGTCTGGCAGGGCAGTTCGTACTTC
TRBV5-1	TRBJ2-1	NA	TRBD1	CASSLRPGQGSNEQFF	TGCGCCAGCAGCTTGAGGCCGGGACAGGGCTCCAATGAGCAGTTCTTC
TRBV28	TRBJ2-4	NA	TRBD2	CASSLSGGSDRNIQYF	TGTGCCAGCAGTTTATCGGGCGGGAGCGATAGGAACATTCAGTACTTC
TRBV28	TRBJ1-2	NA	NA	CASTPTGGWDYGHTF	TGTGCCAGCACCCCGACCGGGGGGTGGGACTATGGCCACACCTTC
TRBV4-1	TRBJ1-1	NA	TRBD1	CASSRKQGGDTEAFF	TGCGCCAGCAGCCGTAAACAGGGGGGAGACACTGAAGCTTTCTTT
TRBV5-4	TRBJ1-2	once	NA	CASSLDGRVRGYTF	TGTGCCAGCAGCTTGGATGGCAGGGTGCGTGGCTACACCTTC
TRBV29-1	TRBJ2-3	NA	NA	CSPQWGADTQYF	TGCAGCCCTCAATGGGGCGCAGATACGCAGTATTTT
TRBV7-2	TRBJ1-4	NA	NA	CASSPRQATNEKLFF	TGTGCCAGCAGCCCCCGACAGGCCACTAATGAAAAACTGTTTTTT
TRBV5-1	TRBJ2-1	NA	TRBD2	CASSLAAGEGHNEQFF	TGCGCCAGCAGCTTGGCCGCGGGGGAGGGACACAATGAGCAGTTCTTC
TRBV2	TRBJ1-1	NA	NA	CASSETGQPGAEAFF	TGTGCCAGCAGTGAAACGGGGCAGCCAGGGGCTGAAGCTTTCTTT
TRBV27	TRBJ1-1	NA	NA	CASSLRPGKRIDEAFF	TGTGCCAGCAGTTTACGGCCGGGGAAGAGGATCGATGAAGCTTTCTTT
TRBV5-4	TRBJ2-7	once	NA	CASSLLPSYEQYF	TGTGCCAGCAGCTTGCTCCCCTCCTACGAGCAGTACTTC
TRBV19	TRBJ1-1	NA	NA	CASMGRNTEAFF	TGTGCCAGTATGGGCAGGAACACTGAAGCTTTCTTT
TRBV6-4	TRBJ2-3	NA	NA	CASSETLGGTDTQYF	TGTGCCAGCAGTGAGACCCTAGGAGGCACAGATACGCAGTATTTT
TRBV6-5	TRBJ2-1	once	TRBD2	CASSYSGLAGGFRQFF	TGTGCCAGCAGTTACTCGGGATTAGCGGGAGGGTTTAGGCAGTTCTTC
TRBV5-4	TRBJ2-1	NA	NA	CASSPGPDGNNEQFF	TGTGCCAGCAGCCCCGGGCCGGACGGGAACAATGAGCAGTTCTTC
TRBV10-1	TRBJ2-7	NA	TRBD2	CASSDSGTSMLNEQYF	TGCGCCAGCAGTGATTCCGGGACTAGCATGTTAAACGAGCAGTACTTC
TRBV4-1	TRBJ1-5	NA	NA	CASSPLGGSQPQHF	TGCGCCAGCAGCCCTTTAGGTGGGAGCCAGCCCCAGCATTTT
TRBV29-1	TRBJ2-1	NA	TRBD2	CSVQAGGFYNEQFF	TGCAGCGTCCAAGCGGGGGGATTCTACAATGAGCAGTTCTTC
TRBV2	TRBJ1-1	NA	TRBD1	CASSESGQTTEAFF	TGTGCCAGCAGTGAATCGGGACAGACCACTGAAGCTTTCTTT
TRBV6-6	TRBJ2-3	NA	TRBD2	CASSYGQREVLDTQYF	TGTGCCAGCAGTTACGGCCAGCGGGAGGTCTTGGATACGCAGTATTTT
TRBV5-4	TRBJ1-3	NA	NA	CASSLDQNSGNTIYF	TGTGCCAGCAGCTTGGACCAGAATTCTGGAAACACCATATATTTT
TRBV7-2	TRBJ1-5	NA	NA	CASSLVGGPISNQPQHF	TGTGCCAGCAGCTTAGTAGGGGGACCGATTAGCAATCAGCCCCAGCATTTT
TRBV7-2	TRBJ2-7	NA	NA	CASSFNRGFYEQYF	TGTGCCAGCAGCTTTAATCGGGGGTTCTACGAGCAGTACTTC